The next 5 T cell receptor beta chains were all read from a single sample in a study of cytomegalovirus exposure and HLA in healthy donors. Vbeta (60) and Jbeta (13) primers were used in the PCR. Sequenced by immunoSEQ multiplex PCR; TCRdb stores in-frame clones only, minus some. Among some 190,000 clones, roughly 76% were seen once, and the ten largest hold approximately 2%. The specimen sequenced was PBMCs. These receptors all stem from a woman aged 25 to 39 in good health and CMV-seropositive.

The chain carries TRBV7-2 and TRBJ2-3, with a weak D call TRBD2 (6 bases). Germline V lookup: CDR1 SGHTA, CDR2 FQGNSA. This CDR3 has 16 amino acids. V lost 4 bases, J lost 5 bases, and 19 bases lay in between. The CDR3, as DNA: TGTGCCAGCAGCTCCGATGTCGGGAGTCTTGGAGATACGCAGTATTTT. Translation gives CASSSDVGSLGDTQYF. The full variable domain, completed using reference TRBV7-2 and TRBJ2-3, is GAGVSQSPSNKVTEKGKDVELRCDPISGHTALYWYRQSLGQGLEFLIYFQGNSAPDKSGLPSDRFSAERTGGSVSTLTIQRTQQEDSAVYLCASSSDVGSLGDTQYFGPGTRLTVL.

The gene calls are TRBV19 and TRBJ1-5; 9 positions agree with TRBD1. With 6 bases clipped from V and 5 bases from J, the junction kept 14 bases outside the gene matches. CDR1 and CDR2 (germline): LNHDA, SQIVND (reference sequence). The CDR3 runs 17 residues. CDR3 sequence reads: CASSHSPITGGYQPQHF. CDR3 DNA sequence: TGTGCCAGTAGCCATAGCCCCATTACAGGGGGCTATCAGCCCCAGCATTTT. The complete variable domain, with remaining parts taken from reference TRBV19 and TRBJ1-5, reads DGGITQSPKYLFRKEGQNVTLSCEQNLNHDAMYWYRQDPGQGLRLIYYSQIVNDFQKGDIAEGYSVSREKKESFPLTVTSAQKNPTAFYLCASSHSPITGGYQPQHFGDGTRLSIL.

The J gene is TRBJ2-5, the V gene TRBV4-2; 8 bases agree with TRBD2. The CDR3 contains 17 residues. Per the germline V gene, CDR1 is LGHNA and CDR2 is YNFKEQ. J gave up 7 bases and V 4 bases, and 17 bases lay outside the gene matches. CDR3 region: CASSPQRGGGYFGTQYF. CDR3 bases: TGTGCCAGCAGCCCCCAAAGGGGCGGGGGGTACTTCGGGACCCAGTACTTC.

This sequence joins TRBV5-1 and TRBJ2-7; perhaps TRBD2 as D (5 bases). Germline lookup yields CDR1 SGHRS and CDR2 YFSETQ. The CDR3 spans 15 residues. The V end lost 1 base, the J end lost 7 bases, and 18 bases lay between the germline ends. The CDR3 DNA reads TGCGCCAGCAGCTTGACCGGACTGAGATCGGGGGAGCAGTACTTC. Translated, it gives CASSLTGLRSGEQYF.

CDR3 protein: CASKKRGGSYNEQFF. The CDR3, as DNA: TGTGCCAGCAAAAAGCGGGGGGGCTCCTACAATGAGCAGTTCTTC. This chain links TRBV7-2 with TRBJ2-1, with 10 bases matching TRBD2. Looked up from germline, CDR1 is SGHTA and CDR2 is FQGNSA. The V and J ends lost 7 bases and 0 bases, in that order; junction bases with no gene match: 3. CDR3 length equals 15 residues.